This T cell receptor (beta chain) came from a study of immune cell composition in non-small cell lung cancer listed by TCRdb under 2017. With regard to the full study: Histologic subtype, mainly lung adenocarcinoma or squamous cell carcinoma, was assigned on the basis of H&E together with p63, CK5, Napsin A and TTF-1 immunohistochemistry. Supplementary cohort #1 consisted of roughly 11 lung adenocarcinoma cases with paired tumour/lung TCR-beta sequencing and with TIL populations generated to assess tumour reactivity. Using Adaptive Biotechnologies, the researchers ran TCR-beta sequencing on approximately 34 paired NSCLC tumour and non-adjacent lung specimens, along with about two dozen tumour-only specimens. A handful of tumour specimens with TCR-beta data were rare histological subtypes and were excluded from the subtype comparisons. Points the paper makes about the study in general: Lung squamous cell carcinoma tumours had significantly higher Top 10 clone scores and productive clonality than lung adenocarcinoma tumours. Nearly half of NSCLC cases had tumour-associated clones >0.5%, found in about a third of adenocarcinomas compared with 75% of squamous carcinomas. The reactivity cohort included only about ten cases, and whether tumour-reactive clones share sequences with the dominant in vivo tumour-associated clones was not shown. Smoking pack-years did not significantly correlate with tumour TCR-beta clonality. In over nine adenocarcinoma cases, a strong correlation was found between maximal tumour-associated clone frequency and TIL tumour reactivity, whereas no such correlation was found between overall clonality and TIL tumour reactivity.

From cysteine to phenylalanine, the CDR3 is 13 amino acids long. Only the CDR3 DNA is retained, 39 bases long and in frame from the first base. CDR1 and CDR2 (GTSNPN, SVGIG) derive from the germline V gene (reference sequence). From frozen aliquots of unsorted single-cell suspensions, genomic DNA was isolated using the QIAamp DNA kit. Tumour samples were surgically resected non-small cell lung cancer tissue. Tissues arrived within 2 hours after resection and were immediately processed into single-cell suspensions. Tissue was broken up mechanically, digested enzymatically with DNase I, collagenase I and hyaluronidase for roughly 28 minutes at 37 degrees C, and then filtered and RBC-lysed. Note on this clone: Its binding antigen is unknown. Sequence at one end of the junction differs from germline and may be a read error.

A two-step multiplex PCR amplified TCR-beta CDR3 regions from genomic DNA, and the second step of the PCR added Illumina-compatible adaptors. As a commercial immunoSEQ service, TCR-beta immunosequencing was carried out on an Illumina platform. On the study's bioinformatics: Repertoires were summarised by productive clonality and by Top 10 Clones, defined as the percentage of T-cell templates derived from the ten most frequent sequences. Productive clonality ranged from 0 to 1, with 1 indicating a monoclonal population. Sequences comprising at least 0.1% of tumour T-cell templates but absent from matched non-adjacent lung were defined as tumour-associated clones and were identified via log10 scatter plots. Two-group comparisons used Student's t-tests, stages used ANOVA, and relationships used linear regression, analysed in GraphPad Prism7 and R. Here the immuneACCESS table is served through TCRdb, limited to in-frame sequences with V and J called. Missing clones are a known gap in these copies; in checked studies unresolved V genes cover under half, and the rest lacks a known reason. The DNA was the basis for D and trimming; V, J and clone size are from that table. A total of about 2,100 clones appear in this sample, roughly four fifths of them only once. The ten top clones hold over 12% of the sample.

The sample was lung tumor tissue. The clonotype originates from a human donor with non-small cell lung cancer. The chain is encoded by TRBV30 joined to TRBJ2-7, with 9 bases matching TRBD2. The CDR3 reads CACSAGGEYEQYF. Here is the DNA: TGTGCCTGTAGTGCGGGAGGGGAGTACGAGCAGTACTTC.